A selection of T cell receptor beta chains follows, all from one sample in a study of blood T cell repertoires in COVID-19. Clones were read by immunoSEQ multiplex PCR, and TCRdb kept only the in-frame ones, dropping some. Counted here are hundreds of thousands of clones, 88% occurring once; the ten biggest clones make up around 1.9%. The specimen sequenced was PBMCs or T cells enriched from blood (not recorded which). The receptor source for this set is a woman aged 40 to 55 with acute COVID-19. Each CDR3 is given with its conserved first and last residue. Each record gives: clone size, V gene, J gene, D gene, CDR3 DNA, CDR3 protein. A D gene is named only where the DNA matches it firmly. Not every row has a clone size; where given, it reads once, few, many or a size class.

clone_size: once; v_call: TRBV9; j_call: TRBJ2-7; d_call: TRBD2; cdr3_nt: TGTGCCAGCAGCGTTAGCGGGAGCTACGAGCAGTACTTC; cdr3_aa: CASSVSGSYEQYF
clone_size: .; v_call: TRBV7-9; j_call: TRBJ2-3; d_call: TRBD2; cdr3_nt: TGTGCCAGCAGCTCCCTACTAGCGGGAAGCACAGATACGCAGTATTTT; cdr3_aa: CASSSLLAGSTDTQYF
clone_size: once; v_call: TRBV19; j_call: TRBJ1-5; d_call: TRBD1; cdr3_nt: TGTGCCAGTACCAATCAGGGCCAGGGGGATCAGCCCCAGCATTTT; cdr3_aa: CASTNQGQGDQPQHF
clone_size: .; v_call: TRBV11-2; j_call: TRBJ1-3; d_call: .; cdr3_nt: TGTGCCAGCAGCCCGATACAGGGACCAGGAAACACCATATATTTT; cdr3_aa: CASSPIQGPGNTIYF
clone_size: once; v_call: TRBV9; j_call: TRBJ2-3; d_call: TRBD2; cdr3_nt: TGTGCCAGCAGCCCCAGGGACTACGGCACAGATACGCAGTATTTT; cdr3_aa: CASSPRDYGTDTQYF
clone_size: .; v_call: TRBV11-3; j_call: TRBJ1-5; d_call: .; cdr3_nt: TGTGCCAGCAGCTTAGATCCAGGGCTTACCAGCGAAGGGCCCCAGCATTTT; cdr3_aa: CASSLDPGLTSEGPQHF
clone_size: .; v_call: TRBV20-1; j_call: TRBJ1-1; d_call: TRBD1; cdr3_nt: TGCAGTGCTAGTCGTGCTTCGGGACAGGGGGGTGAAGCTTTCTTT; cdr3_aa: CSASRASGQGGEAFF
clone_size: .; v_call: TRBV4-1; j_call: TRBJ1-3; d_call: .; cdr3_nt: TGCGCCAGCAGCCAAGCCCCCCGGGGAAGTGGAGGGATCTCTGGAAACACCATATATTTT; cdr3_aa: CASSQAPRGSGGISGNTIYF
clone_size: .; v_call: TRBV7-9; j_call: TRBJ2-1; d_call: TRBD1; cdr3_nt: TGTGCCAGCAGCCACTGGAGGGCAGGGGGCATGGATGAGCAGTTCTTC; cdr3_aa: CASSHWRAGGMDEQFF
clone_size: .; v_call: TRBV6-1; j_call: TRBJ1-3; d_call: .; cdr3_nt: TGTGCCAGCAGTGCCCGACACGGCATCCTTGGAAACACCATATATTTT; cdr3_aa: CASSARHGILGNTIYF
clone_size: .; v_call: TRBV18; j_call: TRBJ2-3; d_call: TRBD1; cdr3_nt: TGTGCCAGCTCCCGTGAAGGGACAGGACTAGATACGCAGTATTTT; cdr3_aa: CASSREGTGLDTQYF
clone_size: .; v_call: TRBV20-1; j_call: TRBJ1-1; d_call: TRBD1; cdr3_nt: TGCAGTGCTAGTGACGGACAGGGGGTTGGTCTAAACACTGAAGCTTTCTTT; cdr3_aa: CSASDGQGVGLNTEAFF
clone_size: .; v_call: TRBV7-6; j_call: TRBJ1-3; d_call: TRBD1; cdr3_nt: TGTGCCAGCAGCTTTTCAGGGGGCTTTACTGGAAACACCATATATTTT; cdr3_aa: CASSFSGGFTGNTIYF
clone_size: .; v_call: TRBV19; j_call: TRBJ2-1; d_call: TRBD2; cdr3_nt: TGTGCCAGTAGTATTTCGCTCAGCGGGGTTCCTCACAATGAGCAGTTCTTC; cdr3_aa: CASSISLSGVPHNEQFF
clone_size: .; v_call: TRBV2; j_call: TRBJ1-1; d_call: .; cdr3_nt: TGTGCCAGCAGTGAGGGAGGGGCTTACACTGAAGCTTTCTTT; cdr3_aa: CASSEGGAYTEAFF
clone_size: few; v_call: TRBV4-1; j_call: TRBJ2-1; d_call: TRBD2; cdr3_nt: TGCGCCAGCAGCCAAGAACTAGCGGGGAGCTCCTACAATGAGCAGTTCTTC; cdr3_aa: CASSQELAGSSYNEQFF
clone_size: .; v_call: TRBV25-1; j_call: TRBJ1-6; d_call: TRBD1; cdr3_nt: TGTGCCAGCATCAGGACAGGGGTTAATTCACCCCTCCACTTT; cdr3_aa: CASIRTGVNSPLHF
clone_size: once; v_call: TRBV2; j_call: TRBJ1-2; d_call: TRBD1; cdr3_nt: TGTGCCAGCAGGTTCGGACAGGGGGCAAACTATGGCTACACCTTC; cdr3_aa: CASRFGQGANYGYTF
clone_size: once; v_call: TRBV2; j_call: TRBJ2-5; d_call: TRBD1; cdr3_nt: TGTGCCAGCAGGCCCGGCCCGGGACAGGGCCGTCAAGAGACCCAGTACTTC; cdr3_aa: CASRPGPGQGRQETQYF
clone_size: .; v_call: TRBV3-1/TRBV3-2; j_call: TRBJ2-7; d_call: .; cdr3_nt: TGTGCCAGCAGCCAGAGAACTAGGACCGAGCAGTACTTC; cdr3_aa: CASSQRTRTEQYF
clone_size: .; v_call: TRBV7-6; j_call: TRBJ1-6; d_call: .; cdr3_nt: TGTGCCAGCAGCTTAGCCACAGGGATATCCGACTCACCCCTCCACTTT; cdr3_aa: CASSLATGISDSPLHF
clone_size: .; v_call: TRBV7-8; j_call: TRBJ1-4; d_call: .; cdr3_nt: TGTGCCAGCAGCTTAGACCGAAGCGGGAAACTGTTTTTT; cdr3_aa: CASSLDRSGKLFF
clone_size: .; v_call: TRBV2; j_call: TRBJ1-5; d_call: .; cdr3_nt: TGTGCCAGCAGCGCGGCGGGCAATCAGCCCCAGCATTTT; cdr3_aa: CASSAAGNQPQHF
clone_size: .; v_call: TRBV19; j_call: TRBJ1-6; d_call: TRBD1; cdr3_nt: TGTGCCAGTAGATGGACAGGGAGGGCTTTGGGAAATTCACCCCTCCACTTT; cdr3_aa: CASRWTGRALGNSPLHF
clone_size: .; v_call: TRBV6-1; j_call: TRBJ1-5; d_call: TRBD1; cdr3_nt: TGTGCCAGCAGTGAAGCATGGGACAGGGGCGAGCATTTT; cdr3_aa: CASSEAWDRGEHF
clone_size: .; v_call: TRBV6-5; j_call: TRBJ1-6; d_call: .; cdr3_nt: TGTGCCAGCAGTTACAGTACCGGGACACTCTCCTCACCCCTCCACTTT; cdr3_aa: CASSYSTGTLSSPLHF
clone_size: .; v_call: TRBV11-2; j_call: TRBJ1-2; d_call: .; cdr3_nt: TGTGCCAGCAGCTGGAGGACCCGGGGATACACCTTC; cdr3_aa: CASSWRTRGYTF
clone_size: .; v_call: TRBV7-9; j_call: TRBJ1-1; d_call: TRBD1; cdr3_nt: TGTGCCAGCAGCCAGGGGACAGTTAATGAAGCTTTCTTT; cdr3_aa: CASSQGTVNEAFF
clone_size: .; v_call: TRBV5-1; j_call: TRBJ2-7; d_call: .; cdr3_nt: TGCGCCAGCAGCTTAGACACCAACTACGAGCAGTACTTC; cdr3_aa: CASSLDTNYEQYF
clone_size: .; v_call: TRBV2; j_call: TRBJ2-3; d_call: TRBD2; cdr3_nt: TGTGCCAGCAGGCTACTAGGGACTAGGACAGATACGCAGTATTTT; cdr3_aa: CASRLLGTRTDTQYF
clone_size: .; v_call: TRBV9; j_call: TRBJ2-5; d_call: .; cdr3_nt: TGTGCCAGCAGCGCCCCGTACGGACAGAGAGAGACCCAGTACTTC; cdr3_aa: CASSAPYGQRETQYF
clone_size: .; v_call: TRBV6-1; j_call: TRBJ1-4; d_call: .; cdr3_nt: TGTGCCAGCAGTGACAGGGCGAGGGAAAAACTGTTTTTT; cdr3_aa: CASSDRAREKLFF
clone_size: .; v_call: TRBV4-1; j_call: TRBJ2-7; d_call: TRBD1; cdr3_nt: TGCGCCAGCAGCCAAGATCCGGGACAGGGGGCTTACGAGCAGTACTTC; cdr3_aa: CASSQDPGQGAYEQYF
clone_size: few; v_call: TRBV29-1; j_call: TRBJ2-3; d_call: .; cdr3_nt: TGCAGCGCCCCCCTAGGGGGAAAAGATACGCAGTATTTT; cdr3_aa: CSAPLGGKDTQYF
clone_size: .; v_call: TRBV20-1; j_call: TRBJ1-2; d_call: .; cdr3_nt: TGCAGTGCCGGGGCTAACTATGGCTACACCTTC; cdr3_aa: CSAGANYGYTF
clone_size: .; v_call: TRBV5-4; j_call: TRBJ1-5; d_call: .; cdr3_nt: TGTGCCAGCAGCTTGGAGGCGGATCAGCCCCAGCATTTT; cdr3_aa: CASSLEADQPQHF
clone_size: .; v_call: TRBV4-1; j_call: TRBJ2-1; d_call: .; cdr3_nt: TGCGCCAGCAGCCATTCCGGACCGGGGAGGGGGACCTACAATGAGCAGTTCTTC; cdr3_aa: CASSHSGPGRGTYNEQFF
clone_size: .; v_call: TRBV2; j_call: TRBJ2-2; d_call: .; cdr3_nt: TGTGCCAGCAGACAGGGCGCGAACACCGGGGAGCTGTTTTTT; cdr3_aa: CASRQGANTGELFF
clone_size: .; v_call: TRBV5-8; j_call: TRBJ1-1; d_call: TRBD1; cdr3_nt: TGTGCCAGCAGCTTGGAGCCAGGGGGCACTGAAGCTTTCTTT; cdr3_aa: CASSLEPGGTEAFF
clone_size: .; v_call: TRBV11-3; j_call: TRBJ2-7; d_call: .; cdr3_nt: TGTGCCAGCAGCTTACTTCGGGGTGGCGAGCAGTACTTC; cdr3_aa: CASSLLRGGEQYF
clone_size: .; v_call: TRBV2; j_call: TRBJ1-4; d_call: TRBD1; cdr3_nt: TGTGCCAGCAGATACTCGACAGGGAGTATTGAAAAACTGTTTTTT; cdr3_aa: CASRYSTGSIEKLFF
clone_size: .; v_call: TRBV7-2; j_call: TRBJ2-3; d_call: .; cdr3_nt: TGTGCCAGCAGCCCCGGTCGCACCACAGATACGCAGTATTTT; cdr3_aa: CASSPGRTTDTQYF
clone_size: few; v_call: TRBV3-1/TRBV3-2; j_call: TRBJ1-6; d_call: TRBD1; cdr3_nt: TGTGCCAGCAGCCATGCGGGACAGGGGGGGTATTCACCCCTCCACTTT; cdr3_aa: CASSHAGQGGYSPLHF
clone_size: once; v_call: TRBV10-2; j_call: TRBJ2-7; d_call: .; cdr3_nt: TGCGCCAGCAGTGAAAGGGAAAAGGGAGGCGACGAGCAGTACTTC; cdr3_aa: CASSEREKGGDEQYF
clone_size: .; v_call: TRBV30; j_call: TRBJ1-2; d_call: .; cdr3_nt: TGTGCCTGGAAACGGGAGGGTTACTATGGCTACACCTTC; cdr3_aa: CAWKREGYYGYTF
clone_size: .; v_call: TRBV4-1; j_call: TRBJ2-7; d_call: TRBD2; cdr3_nt: TGCGCCAGCAGCCAAGCCTCCCTGGGACTACAATCCTACGAGCAGTACTTC; cdr3_aa: CASSQASLGLQSYEQYF
clone_size: once; v_call: TRBV18; j_call: TRBJ1-5; d_call: TRBD1; cdr3_nt: TGTGCCAGCTCACGAACGACAGGGGAGGCCCAGCATTTT; cdr3_aa: CASSRTTGEAQHF
clone_size: .; v_call: TRBV7-2; j_call: TRBJ2-5; d_call: TRBD1; cdr3_nt: TGTGCCAGCAGCTTAGTGGGACAGAGTCAAGAGACCCAGTACTTC; cdr3_aa: CASSLVGQSQETQYF
clone_size: .; v_call: TRBV2; j_call: TRBJ1-2; d_call: .; cdr3_nt: TGTGCCAGCAGTTCCGGGACAAGTCTCTCTAACTATGGCTACACCTTC; cdr3_aa: CASSSGTSLSNYGYTF
clone_size: .; v_call: TRBV27; j_call: TRBJ2-7; d_call: .; cdr3_nt: TGTGCCAGCAGTTTACTCACAGGTACCTACGAGCAGTACTTC; cdr3_aa: CASSLLTGTYEQYF
clone_size: .; v_call: TRBV5-1; j_call: TRBJ2-6; d_call: .; cdr3_nt: TGCGCCAGCAGCTTGGGGCAAGAAGCTGGGGCCAACGTCCTGACTTTC; cdr3_aa: CASSLGQEAGANVLTF
clone_size: .; v_call: TRBV10-1; j_call: TRBJ1-2; d_call: .; cdr3_nt: TGCGCCAGCAGGACGACAGCTAACTATGGCTACACCTTC; cdr3_aa: CASRTTANYGYTF
clone_size: .; v_call: TRBV28; j_call: TRBJ1-4; d_call: .; cdr3_nt: TGTGCCAGCAGCACTTCAACTAATGAAAAACTGTTTTTT; cdr3_aa: CASSTSTNEKLFF
clone_size: .; v_call: TRBV19; j_call: TRBJ1-6; d_call: TRBD1; cdr3_nt: TGTGCCAGTAGTGTGGACAGGGGGGGTAATTCACCCCTCCACTTT; cdr3_aa: CASSVDRGGNSPLHF
clone_size: .; v_call: TRBV10-3; j_call: TRBJ2-1; d_call: .; cdr3_nt: TGTGCCATCAGTGAGTCTCAGGACAATGAGCAGTTCTTC; cdr3_aa: CAISESQDNEQFF
clone_size: .; v_call: TRBV19; j_call: TRBJ2-2; d_call: TRBD1; cdr3_nt: TGTGCCAGTCATACTCCCGGGACAGCTCGTGGAGTGGCCGGGGAGCTGTTTTTT; cdr3_aa: CASHTPGTARGVAGELFF
clone_size: once; v_call: TRBV3-1/TRBV3-2; j_call: TRBJ1-2; d_call: .; cdr3_nt: TGTGCCAGCAGCCAAGGGCAGGGGCAAAACTATGGCTACACCTTC; cdr3_aa: CASSQGQGQNYGYTF
clone_size: .; v_call: TRBV5-1; j_call: TRBJ1-2; d_call: .; cdr3_nt: TGCGCCAGCAGCTTGGGGGAGAGAAACTATGGCTACACCTTC; cdr3_aa: CASSLGERNYGYTF
clone_size: .; v_call: TRBV7-2; j_call: TRBJ2-5; d_call: TRBD1; cdr3_nt: TGTGCCAGCAGCTGGGACAGGGGAGCCGAGGAGACCCAGTACTTC; cdr3_aa: CASSWDRGAEETQYF
clone_size: .; v_call: TRBV6-1; j_call: TRBJ1-2; d_call: .; cdr3_nt: TGTGCCAGCAGATCCCGGGACACCAACTATGGCTACACCTTC; cdr3_aa: CASRSRDTNYGYTF